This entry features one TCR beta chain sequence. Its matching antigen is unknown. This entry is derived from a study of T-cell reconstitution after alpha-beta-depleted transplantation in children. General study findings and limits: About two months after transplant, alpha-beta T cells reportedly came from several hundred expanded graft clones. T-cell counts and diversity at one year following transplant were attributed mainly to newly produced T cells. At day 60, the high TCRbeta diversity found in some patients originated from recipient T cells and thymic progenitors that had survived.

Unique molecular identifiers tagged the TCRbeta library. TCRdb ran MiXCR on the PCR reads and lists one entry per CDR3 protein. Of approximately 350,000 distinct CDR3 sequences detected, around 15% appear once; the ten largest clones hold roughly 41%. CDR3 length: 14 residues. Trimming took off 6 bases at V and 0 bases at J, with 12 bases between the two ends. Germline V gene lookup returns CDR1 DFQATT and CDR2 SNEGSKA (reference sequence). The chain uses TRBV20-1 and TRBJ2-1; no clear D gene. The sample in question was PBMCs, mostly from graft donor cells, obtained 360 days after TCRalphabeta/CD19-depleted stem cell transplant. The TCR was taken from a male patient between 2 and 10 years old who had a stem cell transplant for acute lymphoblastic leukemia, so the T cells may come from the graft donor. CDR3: CSAGRISSYNEQFF. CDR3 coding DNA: TGCAGTGCAGGCCGTATTAGCTCCTACAATGAGCAGTTCTTC.